This paragraph covers one TCR beta chain sequence. No antigen is known for it. Sequencing used immunoSEQ multiplex PCR; TCRdb keeps in-frame clones, though not all of them. The sample has tens of thousands of clones, 90% seen once. Per germline, CDR1 SGHRS and CDR2 YFSETQ. The CDR3 spans 13 residues. Trimming cost V 9 bases and J 1 base; bases outside gene matches: 6. This sample is part of a study of T cell responses to AZD1222 COVID-19 vaccine. Findings and limits, study-wide: A rise in Spike-specific TCR breadth and depth followed two AZD1222 doses. The sample set comprised mostly white British donors with more females, and clonal diversity was possibly underestimated.

The origin of this receptor is an adult in good health. The gene calls are TRBV5-1 and TRBJ1-1; 7 bases map to TRBD1. The material was peripheral blood, obtained on day 0 of AZD1222 vaccination. The CDR3 sequence is CATAGQTNTEAFF. The DNA for the CDR3 is TGCGCCACCGCGGGACAGACGAACACTGAAGCTTTCTTT.